This is a list of T cell receptor beta chains from one sample in a study of PD-1 blockade in classical Hodgkin lymphoma. Some clones are missing from TCRdb's copy, which holds only in-frame ones; the method was immunoSEQ multiplex PCR. The data contain roughly 90,000 clones, under 85% of them seen just once; the ten biggest clones take up approximately 15%. This specimen consisted of peripheral blood mononuclear cells (PBMCs), obtained before the fourth cycle of nivolumab. These receptors originate from a human donor with classical Hodgkin lymphoma. Both conserved end residues are trimmed from each CDR3. Fields, in order: clone size, CDR3 length, V gene, CDR3 protein. Part of the rows lack a size; the others show once, few, many or a class for expanded clones.

>NA|12|TRBV19
ASSIGPGTDTQY
>NA|14|TRBV28
ASSFPPREAIVEQY
>NA|11|TRBV6-5
AVRETVNTEAF
>NA|12|TRBV7-2
ASSFQAGGDTQY
>NA|11|TRBV2
ASLGQENEKLF
>NA|12|TRBV28
ASKGGGSSYEQY
>NA|12|TRBV19
ASSPSGATGELF
>NA|12|TRBV2
ASSYRGLNEKLF
>once|9|TRBV29-1
SAERGDTQY
>NA|13|TRBV6-6
ASSKHGQGAQPQH
>NA|13|TRBV30
ALSDRGRLGTEAF
>NA|16|TRBV7-8
ASSLESGQVLGNQPQH
>NA|8|TRBV5-8
ASSFRGAF
>few|14|TRBV19
ASSMVRRFNTGELF
>NA|16|TRBV19
ASSFSGLAGGPADTQY
>NA|12|TRBV9
ASSAGTGPYGYT
>NA|12|TRBV5-1
ASSLLANTGELF
>once|12|TRBV5-4
ASSSGTSAYEQY
>NA|13|TRBV5-1
ASSLVQGHIDGYT
>NA|11|TRBV19
ASSPQVTGELF
>NA|16|TRBV2
ASSGIRLAGVGIYEQY